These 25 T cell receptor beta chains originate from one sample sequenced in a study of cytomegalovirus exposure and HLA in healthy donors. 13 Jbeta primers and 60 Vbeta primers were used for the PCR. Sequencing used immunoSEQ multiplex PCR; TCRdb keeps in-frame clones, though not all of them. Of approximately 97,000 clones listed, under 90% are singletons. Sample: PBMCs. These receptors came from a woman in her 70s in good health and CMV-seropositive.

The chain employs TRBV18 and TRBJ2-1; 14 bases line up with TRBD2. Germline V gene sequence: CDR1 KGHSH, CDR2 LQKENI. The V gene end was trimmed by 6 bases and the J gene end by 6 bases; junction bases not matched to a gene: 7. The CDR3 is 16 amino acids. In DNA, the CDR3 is TGTGCCAGCTCCCCGCGCGGGACTAGCGGGAGCAATGAGCAGTTCTTC. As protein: CASSPRGTSGSNEQFF.

Written as DNA, the CDR3 is TGTGCCAGTAGTATCCCAGGGGAGGGTACTTTCCGATATGGCTACACCTTC. It encodes CASSIPGEGTFRYGYTF. The genes are TRBV19 and TRBJ1-2, with a possible D match to TRBD1 (6 bases). CDR3 length equals 17 residues. CDR1 and CDR2 (germline): LNHDA, SQIVND (reference sequence). The V and J ends lost 3 bases and 5 bases respectively, with 22 bases between them.

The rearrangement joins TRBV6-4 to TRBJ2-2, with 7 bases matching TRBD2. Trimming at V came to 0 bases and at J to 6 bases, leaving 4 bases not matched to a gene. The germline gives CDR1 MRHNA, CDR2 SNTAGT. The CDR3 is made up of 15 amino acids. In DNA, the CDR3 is TGTGCCAGCAGTGACTCGGAGGGAGGGTCCGGGGAGCTGTTTTTT. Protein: CASSDSEGGSGELFF.

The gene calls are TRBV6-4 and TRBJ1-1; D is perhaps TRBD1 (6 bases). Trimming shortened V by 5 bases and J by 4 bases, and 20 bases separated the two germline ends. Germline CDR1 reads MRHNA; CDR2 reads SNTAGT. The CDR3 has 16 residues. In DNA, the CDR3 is TGTGCCAGCAGTCGCCGGGACATCGAGGGCATCACTGAAGCTTTCTTT. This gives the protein CASSRRDIEGITEAFF.

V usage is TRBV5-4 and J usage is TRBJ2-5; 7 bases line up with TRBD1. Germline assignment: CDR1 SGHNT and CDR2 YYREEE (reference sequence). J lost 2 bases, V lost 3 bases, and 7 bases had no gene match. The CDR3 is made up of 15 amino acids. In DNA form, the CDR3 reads TGTGCCAGCAGCTCTCGCTACAGGGGACAAGAGACCCAGTACTTC. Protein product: CASSSRYRGQETQYF.

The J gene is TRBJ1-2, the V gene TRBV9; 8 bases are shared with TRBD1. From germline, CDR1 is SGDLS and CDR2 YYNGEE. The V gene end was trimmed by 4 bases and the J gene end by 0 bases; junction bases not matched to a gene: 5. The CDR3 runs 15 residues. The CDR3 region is CASSPRTGSNYGYTF. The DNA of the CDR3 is TGTGCCAGCAGCCCCCGGACAGGGTCTAACTATGGCTACACCTTC.

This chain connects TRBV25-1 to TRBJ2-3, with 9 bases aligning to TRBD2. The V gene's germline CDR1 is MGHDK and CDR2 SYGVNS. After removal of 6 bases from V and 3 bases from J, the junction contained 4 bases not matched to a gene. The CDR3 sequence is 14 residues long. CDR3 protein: CASSMTSGTDTQYF. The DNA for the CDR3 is TGTGCCAGCAGCATGACTAGCGGAACAGATACGCAGTATTTT.

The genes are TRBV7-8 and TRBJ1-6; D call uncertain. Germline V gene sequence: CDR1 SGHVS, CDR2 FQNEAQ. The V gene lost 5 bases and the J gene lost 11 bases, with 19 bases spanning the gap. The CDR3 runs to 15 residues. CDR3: CASSKRDFGFPPLHF. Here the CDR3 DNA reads TGTGCCAGCAGCAAGCGGGATTTCGGATTTCCACCCCTCCACTTT.

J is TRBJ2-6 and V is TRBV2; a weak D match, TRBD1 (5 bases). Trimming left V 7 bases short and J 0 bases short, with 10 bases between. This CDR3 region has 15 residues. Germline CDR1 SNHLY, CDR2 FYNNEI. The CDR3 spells CASMTDPSGANVLTF. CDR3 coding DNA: TGTGCCAGCATGACAGACCCCTCTGGGGCCAACGTCCTGACTTTC.

CDR3 sequence: CASSLDTNYGYTF. The CDR3 DNA is TGTGCCAGCAGCTTAGACACTAACTATGGCTACACCTTC. The rearrangement links TRBV11-2 to TRBJ1-2, with D unclear. The V gene lost 0 bases and the J gene lost 0 bases, with 2 bases spanning the gap. The CDR3 has 13 residues. From germline, CDR1 is SGHAT and CDR2 FQNNGV.

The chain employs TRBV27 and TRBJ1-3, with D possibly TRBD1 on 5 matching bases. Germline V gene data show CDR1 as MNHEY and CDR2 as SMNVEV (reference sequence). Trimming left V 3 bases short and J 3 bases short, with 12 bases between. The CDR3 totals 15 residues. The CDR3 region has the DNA TGTGCCAGCAGTTTGAGGGGAGGCAGTGGAAACACCATATATTTT. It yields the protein CASSLRGGSGNTIYF.

This CDR3 reads CASRTPMSNEKLFF. In DNA, the CDR3 is TGTGCCAGCAGGACACCCATGAGCAATGAAAAACTGTTTTTT. The gene calls are TRBV28 and TRBJ1-4; D is ambiguous. Trimming shortened V by 6 bases and J by 5 bases, and 13 bases separated the two germline ends. Germline V lookup: CDR1 MDHEN, CDR2 SYDVKM. The CDR3 extends over 14 amino acids.

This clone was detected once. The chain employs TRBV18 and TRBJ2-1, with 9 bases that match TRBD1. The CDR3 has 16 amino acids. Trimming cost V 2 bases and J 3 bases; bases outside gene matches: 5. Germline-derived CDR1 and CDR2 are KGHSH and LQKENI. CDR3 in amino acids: CASSPTDRGSYNEQFF. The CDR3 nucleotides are TGTGCCAGCTCACCAACCGACAGGGGGAGCTACAATGAGCAGTTCTTC. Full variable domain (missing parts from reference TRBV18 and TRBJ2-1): NAGVMQNPRHLVRRRGQEARLRCSPMKGHSHVYWYRQLPEEGLKFMVYLQKENIIDESGMPKERFSAEFPKEGPSILRIQQVVRGDSAAYFCASSPTDRGSYNEQFFGPGTRLTVL.

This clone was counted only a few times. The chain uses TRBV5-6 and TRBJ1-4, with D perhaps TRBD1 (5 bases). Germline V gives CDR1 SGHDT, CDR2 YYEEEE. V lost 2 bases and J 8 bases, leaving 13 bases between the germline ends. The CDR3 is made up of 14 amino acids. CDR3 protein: CASSFRREGEKLFF. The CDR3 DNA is TGTGCCAGCAGCTTCCGCAGGGAGGGGGAAAAACTGTTTTTT.

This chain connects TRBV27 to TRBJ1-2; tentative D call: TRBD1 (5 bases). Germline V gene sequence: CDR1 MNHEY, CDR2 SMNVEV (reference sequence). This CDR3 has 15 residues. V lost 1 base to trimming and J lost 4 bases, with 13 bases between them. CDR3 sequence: CASSLFSSGFYGYTF. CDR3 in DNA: TGTGCCAGCAGTTTATTTTCCTCAGGGTTCTATGGCTACACCTTC.

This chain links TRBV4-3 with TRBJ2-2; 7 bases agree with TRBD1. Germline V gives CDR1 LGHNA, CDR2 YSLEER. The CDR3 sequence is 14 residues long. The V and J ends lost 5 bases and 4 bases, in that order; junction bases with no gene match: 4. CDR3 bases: TGCGCCAGCAGCGTCGCAGGGGGCACCGGGGAGCTGTTTTTT. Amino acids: CASSVAGGTGELFF.

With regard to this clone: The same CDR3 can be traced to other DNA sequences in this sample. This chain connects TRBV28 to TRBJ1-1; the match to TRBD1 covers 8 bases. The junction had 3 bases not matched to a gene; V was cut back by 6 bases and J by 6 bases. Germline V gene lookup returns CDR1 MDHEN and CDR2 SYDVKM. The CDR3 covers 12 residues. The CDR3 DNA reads TGTGCCAGCAGGACAGGGGTCTCTGAAGCTTTCTTT. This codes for CASRTGVSEAFF.

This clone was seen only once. CDR3 DNA: TGCGCCAGCAGCTTGGCACTAGCGGGAGGTATGAGCGAGCAGTACTTC. This translates into CASSLALAGGMSEQYF. This rearrangement joins TRBV5-1 to TRBJ2-7; 12 bases line up with TRBD2. Per germline, CDR1 SGHRS and CDR2 YFSETQ. This CDR3 contains 16 residues. V shed 0 bases and J 6 bases; nucleotides not matched to a gene: 7.

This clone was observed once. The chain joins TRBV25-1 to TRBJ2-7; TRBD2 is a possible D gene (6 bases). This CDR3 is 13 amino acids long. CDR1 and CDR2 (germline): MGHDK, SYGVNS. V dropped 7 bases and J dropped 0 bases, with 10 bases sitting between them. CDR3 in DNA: TGTGCCAGCAAGATTAGCGGCTCCTACGAGCAGTACTTC. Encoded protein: CASKISGSYEQYF.

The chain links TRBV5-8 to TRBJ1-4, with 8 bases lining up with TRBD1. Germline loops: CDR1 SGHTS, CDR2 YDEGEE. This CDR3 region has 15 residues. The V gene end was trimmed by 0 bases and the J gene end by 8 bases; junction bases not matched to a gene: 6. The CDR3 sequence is CASSLEGRGREKLFF. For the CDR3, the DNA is TGTGCCAGCAGCTTGGAGGGCAGGGGGCGGGAAAAACTGTTTTTT.

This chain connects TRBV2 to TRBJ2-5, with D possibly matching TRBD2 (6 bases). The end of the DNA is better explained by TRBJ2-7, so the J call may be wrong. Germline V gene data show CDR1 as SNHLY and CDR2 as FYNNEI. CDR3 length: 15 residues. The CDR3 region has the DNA TGTGCCAGCAGTGAAAACTACGGGAGAGTCTACGAGCAGTACTTC. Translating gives CASSENYGRVYEQYF.

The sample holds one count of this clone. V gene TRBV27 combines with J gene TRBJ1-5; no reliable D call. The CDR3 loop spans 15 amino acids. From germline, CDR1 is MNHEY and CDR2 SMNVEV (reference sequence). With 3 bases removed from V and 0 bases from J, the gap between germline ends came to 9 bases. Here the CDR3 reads CASSFAGYSNQPQHF. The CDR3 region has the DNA TGTGCCAGCAGTTTTGCGGGTTATAGCAATCAGCCCCAGCATTTT.

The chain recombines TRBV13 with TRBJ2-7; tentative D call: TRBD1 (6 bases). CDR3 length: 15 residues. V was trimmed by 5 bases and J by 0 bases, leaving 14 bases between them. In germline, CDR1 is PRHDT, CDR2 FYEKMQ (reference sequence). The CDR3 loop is CASSGTGQTSYEQYF. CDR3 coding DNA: TGTGCCAGCAGCGGTACGGGACAAACCTCCTACGAGCAGTACTTC.

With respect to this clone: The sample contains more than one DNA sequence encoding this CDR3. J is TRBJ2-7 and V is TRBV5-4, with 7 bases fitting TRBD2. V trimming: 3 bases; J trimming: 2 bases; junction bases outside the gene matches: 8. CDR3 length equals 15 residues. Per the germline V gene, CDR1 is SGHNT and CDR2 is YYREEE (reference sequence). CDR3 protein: CASSSGLAGAYEQYF. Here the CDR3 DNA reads TGTGCCAGCAGCTCGGGACTGGCGGGAGCCTACGAGCAGTACTTC.

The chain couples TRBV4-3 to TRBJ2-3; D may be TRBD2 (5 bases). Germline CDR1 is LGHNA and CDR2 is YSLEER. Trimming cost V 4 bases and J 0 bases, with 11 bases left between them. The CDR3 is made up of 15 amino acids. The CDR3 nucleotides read TGCGCCAGCAGCCTCGAGGGTGGTAGCACAGATACGCAGTATTTT. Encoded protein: CASSLEGGSTDTQYF.